This TCR beta chain was documented in a study of OX40 agonist ivuxolimab in advanced cancers. Study summary: Of mixed ages from about 20 to 90 and averaging 60 years, the group was 65% to 85% male.

Enrollment shut out patients with autoimmune disease history or systemic immunosuppression. Generated by immunoSEQ multiplex PCR, the TCRdb table keeps only in-frame clones and is missing some. The data contain roughly 70,000 clones, about 80% of them singletons. The CDR3 totals 12 residues. Germline CDR1 is MNHNS and CDR2 is SASEGT. Trimming removed 8 bases from V and 5 bases from J, with 13 bases in between. J is TRBJ2-7 and V is TRBV6-1; D might be TRBD2 (5 bases). This sample comprised CD4+ or CD8+ T cells sorted from blood, obtained in a trial of the OX40 agonist ivuxolimab. The sequence was obtained from an adult with an advanced solid tumor such as melanoma, head and neck, liver or kidney cancer. In DNA, the CDR3 is TGTGCCAGCGGACTTAGGCGCGACGAGCAGTACTTC. As protein: CASGLRRDEQYF.